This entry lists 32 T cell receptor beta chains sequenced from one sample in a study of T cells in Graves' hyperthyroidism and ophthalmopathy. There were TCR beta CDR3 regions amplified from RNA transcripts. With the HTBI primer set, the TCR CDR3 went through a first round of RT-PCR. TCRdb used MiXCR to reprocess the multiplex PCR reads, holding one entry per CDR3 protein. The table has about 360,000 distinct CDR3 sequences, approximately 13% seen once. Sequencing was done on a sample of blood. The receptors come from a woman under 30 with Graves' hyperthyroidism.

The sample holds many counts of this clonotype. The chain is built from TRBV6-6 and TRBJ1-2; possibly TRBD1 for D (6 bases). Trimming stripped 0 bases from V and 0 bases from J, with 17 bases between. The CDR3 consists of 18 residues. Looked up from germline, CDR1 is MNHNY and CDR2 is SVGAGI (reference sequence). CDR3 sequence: CASSYSNRGLLPNYGYTF. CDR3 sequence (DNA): TGTGCCAGCAGTTACTCGAATCGGGGGCTCCTTCCTAACTATGGCTACACCTTC.

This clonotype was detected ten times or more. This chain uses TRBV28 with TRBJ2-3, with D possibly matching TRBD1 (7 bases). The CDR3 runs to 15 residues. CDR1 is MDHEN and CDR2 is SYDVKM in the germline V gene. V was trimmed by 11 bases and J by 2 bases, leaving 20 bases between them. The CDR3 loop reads CASTTEGQITDTQYF. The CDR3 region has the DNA TGTGCCTCGACGACGGAGGGACAGATCACAGATACGCAGTATTTT.

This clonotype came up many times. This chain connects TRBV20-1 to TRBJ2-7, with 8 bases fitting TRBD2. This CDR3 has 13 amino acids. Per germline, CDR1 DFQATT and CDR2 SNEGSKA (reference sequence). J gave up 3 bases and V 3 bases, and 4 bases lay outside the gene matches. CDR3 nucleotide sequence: TGCAGTGCTAGCGGGAGGGCCCACTACGAGCAGTACTTC. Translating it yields CSASGRAHYEQYF.

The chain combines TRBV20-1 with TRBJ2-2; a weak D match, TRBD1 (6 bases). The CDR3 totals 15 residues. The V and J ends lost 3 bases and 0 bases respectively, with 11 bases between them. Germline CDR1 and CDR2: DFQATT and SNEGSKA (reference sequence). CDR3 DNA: TGCAGTGCTAGCAGGGGACGGCCGAACACCGGGGAGCTGTTTTTT. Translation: CSASRGRPNTGELFF.

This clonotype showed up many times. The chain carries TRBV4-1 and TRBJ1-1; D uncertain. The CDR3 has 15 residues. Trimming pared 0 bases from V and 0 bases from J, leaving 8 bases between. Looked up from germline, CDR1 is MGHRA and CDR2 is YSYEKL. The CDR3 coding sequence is TGCGCCAGCAGCCAAGAGCGAGGTCTGAACACTGAAGCTTTCTTT. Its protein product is CASSQERGLNTEAFF.

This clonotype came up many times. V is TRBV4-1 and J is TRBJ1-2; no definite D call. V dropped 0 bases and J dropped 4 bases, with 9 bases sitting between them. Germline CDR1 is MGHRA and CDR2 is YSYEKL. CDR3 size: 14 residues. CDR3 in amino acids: CASSQDPVPYGYTF. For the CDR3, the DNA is TGCGCCAGCAGCCAAGATCCAGTCCCCTATGGCTACACCTTC.

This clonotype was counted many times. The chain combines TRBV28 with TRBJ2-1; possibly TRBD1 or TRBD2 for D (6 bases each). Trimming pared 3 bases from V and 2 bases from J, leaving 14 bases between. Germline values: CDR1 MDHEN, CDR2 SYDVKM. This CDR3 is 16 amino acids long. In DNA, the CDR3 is TGTGCCAGCAGTTTCGGGACGGGGGCCACCTACAATGAGCAGTTCTTC. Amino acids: CASSFGTGATYNEQFF. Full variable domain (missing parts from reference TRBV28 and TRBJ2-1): DVKVTQSSRYLVKRTGEKVFLECVQDMDHENMFWYRQDPGLGLRLIYFSYDVKMKEKGDIPEGYSVSREKKERFSLILESASTNQTSMYLCASSFGTGATYNEQFFGPGTRLTVL.

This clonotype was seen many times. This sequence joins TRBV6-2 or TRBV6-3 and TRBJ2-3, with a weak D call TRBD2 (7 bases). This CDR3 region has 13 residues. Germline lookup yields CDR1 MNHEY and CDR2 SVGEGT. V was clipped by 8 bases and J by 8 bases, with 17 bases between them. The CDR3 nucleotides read TGTGCCAGCGGACAGCCACCGGGAGGTACGCAGTATTTT. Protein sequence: CASGQPPGGTQYF.

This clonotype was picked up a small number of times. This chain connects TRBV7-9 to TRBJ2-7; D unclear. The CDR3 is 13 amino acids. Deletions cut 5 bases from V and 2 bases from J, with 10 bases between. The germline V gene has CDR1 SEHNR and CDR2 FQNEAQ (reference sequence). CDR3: CASSPQVPYEQYF. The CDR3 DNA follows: TGTGCCAGCAGCCCTCAGGTCCCCTACGAGCAGTACTTC.

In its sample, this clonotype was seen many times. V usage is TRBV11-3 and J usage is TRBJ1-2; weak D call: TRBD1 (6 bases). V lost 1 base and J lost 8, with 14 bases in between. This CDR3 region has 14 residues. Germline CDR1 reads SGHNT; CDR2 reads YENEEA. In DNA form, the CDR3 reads TGTGCCAGCAGCTTAGGGACAGCCGGGGGGGGCTACACCTTC. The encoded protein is CASSLGTAGGGYTF.

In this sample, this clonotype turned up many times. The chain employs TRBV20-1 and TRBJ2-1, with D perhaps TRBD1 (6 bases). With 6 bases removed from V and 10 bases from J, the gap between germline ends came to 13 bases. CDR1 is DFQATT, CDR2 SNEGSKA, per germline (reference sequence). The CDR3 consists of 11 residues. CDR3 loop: CSAGLQGEQFF. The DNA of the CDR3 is TGCAGTGCCGGGTTGCAGGGGGAGCAGTTCTTC.

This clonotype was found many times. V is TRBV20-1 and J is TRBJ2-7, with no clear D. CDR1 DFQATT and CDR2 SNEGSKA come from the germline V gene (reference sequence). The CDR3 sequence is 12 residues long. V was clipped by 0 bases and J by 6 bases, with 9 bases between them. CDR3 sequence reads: CSARDRSPEQYF. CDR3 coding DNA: TGCAGTGCTAGAGATCGCTCCCCCGAGCAGTACTTC.

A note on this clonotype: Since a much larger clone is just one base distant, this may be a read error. The CDR3: CASSAGASGSPAGRETQYF. CDR3 in DNA: TGTGCCAGCAGCGCAGGGGCTAGCGGGAGTCCGGCGGGGCGAGAGACCCAGTACTTC. The rearrangement links TRBV9 to TRBJ2-5; 10 bases align to TRBD2. Germline V gene sequence: CDR1 SGDLS, CDR2 YYNGEE. J gave up 4 bases and V 3 bases, and 18 bases lay outside the gene matches. The CDR3 totals 19 residues.

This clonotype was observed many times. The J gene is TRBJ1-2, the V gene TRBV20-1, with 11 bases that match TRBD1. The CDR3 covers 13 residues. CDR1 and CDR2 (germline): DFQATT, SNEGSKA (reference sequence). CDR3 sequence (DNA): TGCAGGGGACAGGGGGAGCTTAACTATGGCTACACCTTC. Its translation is CRGQGELNYGYTF.

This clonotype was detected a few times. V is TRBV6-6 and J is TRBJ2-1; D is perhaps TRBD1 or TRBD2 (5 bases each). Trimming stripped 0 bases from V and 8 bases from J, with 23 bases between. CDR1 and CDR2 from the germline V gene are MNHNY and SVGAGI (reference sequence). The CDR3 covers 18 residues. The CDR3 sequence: CASSYSNTFGDRRDEQFF. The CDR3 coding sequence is TGTGCCAGCAGTTACTCGAATACCTTTGGGGACCGTAGGGATGAGCAGTTCTTC.

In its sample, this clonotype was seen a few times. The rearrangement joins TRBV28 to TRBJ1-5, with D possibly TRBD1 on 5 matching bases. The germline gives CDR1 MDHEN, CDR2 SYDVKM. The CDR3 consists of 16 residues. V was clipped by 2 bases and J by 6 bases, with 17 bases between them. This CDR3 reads CASSLRGTRGLQPQHF. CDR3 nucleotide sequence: TGTGCCAGCAGTTTACGGGGTACGCGGGGCCTTCAGCCCCAGCATTTT.

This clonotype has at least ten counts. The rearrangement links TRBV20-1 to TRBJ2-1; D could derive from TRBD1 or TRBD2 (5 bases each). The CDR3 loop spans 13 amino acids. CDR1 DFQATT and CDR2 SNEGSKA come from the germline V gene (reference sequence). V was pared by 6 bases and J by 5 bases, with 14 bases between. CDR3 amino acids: CSATGTPDNEQFF. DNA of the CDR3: TGCAGTGCAACCGGGACCCCGGACAATGAGCAGTTCTTC.

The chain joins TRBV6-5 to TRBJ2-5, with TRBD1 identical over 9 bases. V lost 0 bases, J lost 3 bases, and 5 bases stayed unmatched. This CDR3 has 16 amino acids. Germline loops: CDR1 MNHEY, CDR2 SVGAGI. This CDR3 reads CASSYSLWDREETQYF. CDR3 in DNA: TGTGCCAGCAGTTACTCGCTCTGGGACAGGGAAGAGACCCAGTACTTC.

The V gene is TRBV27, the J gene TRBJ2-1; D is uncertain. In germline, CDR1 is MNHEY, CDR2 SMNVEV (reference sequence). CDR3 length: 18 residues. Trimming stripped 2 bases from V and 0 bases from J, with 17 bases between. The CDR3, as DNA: TGTGCCAGCAGTTTAGACCTCTTACCGGGTAGCTCCTACAATGAGCAGTTCTTC. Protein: CASSLDLLPGSSYNEQFF.

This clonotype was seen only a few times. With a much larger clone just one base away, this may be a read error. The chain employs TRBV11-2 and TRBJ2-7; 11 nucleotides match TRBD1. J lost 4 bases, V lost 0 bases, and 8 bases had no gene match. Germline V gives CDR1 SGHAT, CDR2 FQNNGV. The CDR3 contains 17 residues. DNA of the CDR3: TGTGCCAGCAGCTTAGATACCGGACAGGGGGCTGTGTACGAGCAGTACTTC. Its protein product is CASSLDTGQGAVYEQYF.

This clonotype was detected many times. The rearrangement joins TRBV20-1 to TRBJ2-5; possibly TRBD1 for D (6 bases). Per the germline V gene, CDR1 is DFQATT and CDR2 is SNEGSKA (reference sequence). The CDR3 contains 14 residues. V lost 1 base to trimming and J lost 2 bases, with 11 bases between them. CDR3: CSARVGRGQETQYF. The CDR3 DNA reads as TGCAGTGCTAGAGTGGGCAGGGGACAAGAGACCCAGTACTTC.

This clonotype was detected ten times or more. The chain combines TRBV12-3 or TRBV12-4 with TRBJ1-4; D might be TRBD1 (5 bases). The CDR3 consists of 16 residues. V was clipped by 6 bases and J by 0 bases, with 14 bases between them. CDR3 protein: CASRQKVGATNEKLFF. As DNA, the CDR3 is TGTGCCAGCAGACAGAAAGTGGGGGCAACTAATGAAAAACTGTTTTTT.

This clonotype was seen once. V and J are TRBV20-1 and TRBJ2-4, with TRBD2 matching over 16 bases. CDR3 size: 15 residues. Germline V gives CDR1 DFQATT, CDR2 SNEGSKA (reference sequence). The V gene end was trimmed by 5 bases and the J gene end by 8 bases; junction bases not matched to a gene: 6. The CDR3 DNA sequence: TGCAGTGCTCTGGGACTAGCGGGGGGGCAGGACATTCAGTACTTC. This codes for CSALGLAGGQDIQYF.

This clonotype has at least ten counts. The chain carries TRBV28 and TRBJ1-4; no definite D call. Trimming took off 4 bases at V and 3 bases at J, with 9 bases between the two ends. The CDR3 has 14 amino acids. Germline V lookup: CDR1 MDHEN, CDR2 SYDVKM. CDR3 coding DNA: TGTGCCAGCAGTTCCCAGGCACCTAATGAAAAACTGTTTTTT. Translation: CASSSQAPNEKLFF.

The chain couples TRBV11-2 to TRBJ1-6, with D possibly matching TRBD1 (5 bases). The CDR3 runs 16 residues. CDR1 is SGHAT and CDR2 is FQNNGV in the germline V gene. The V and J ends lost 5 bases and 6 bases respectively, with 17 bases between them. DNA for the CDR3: TGTGCCAGCAGCCTCCAACGAAGGGGCAGTAATTCACCCCTCCACTTT. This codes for CASSLQRRGSNSPLHF.

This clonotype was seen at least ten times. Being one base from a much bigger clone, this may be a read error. The CDR3 DNA follows: TGTGCCAGCCTAAACAGGACGGTGAACACTAAAGCTTTCTTT. It encodes CASLNRTVNTKAFF. The chain combines TRBV12-3 or TRBV12-4 with TRBJ1-1; a possible D gene is TRBD1 (5 bases). The CDR3 has 14 amino acids.

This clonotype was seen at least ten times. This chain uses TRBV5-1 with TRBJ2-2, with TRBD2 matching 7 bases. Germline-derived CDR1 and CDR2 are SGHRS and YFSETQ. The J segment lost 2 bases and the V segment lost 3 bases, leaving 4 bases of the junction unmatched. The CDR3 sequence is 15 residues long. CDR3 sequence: CASSSGTTNTGELFF. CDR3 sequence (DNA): TGCGCCAGCAGCTCCGGGACTACCAACACCGGGGAGCTGTTTTTT.

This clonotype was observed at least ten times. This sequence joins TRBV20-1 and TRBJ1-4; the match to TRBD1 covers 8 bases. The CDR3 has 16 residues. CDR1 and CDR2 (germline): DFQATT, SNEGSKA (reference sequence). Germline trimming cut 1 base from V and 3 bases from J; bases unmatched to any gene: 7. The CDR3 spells CSARGRTGRPNEKLFF. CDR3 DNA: TGCAGTGCTAGAGGTCGGACAGGGCGTCCTAATGAAAAACTGTTTTTT.

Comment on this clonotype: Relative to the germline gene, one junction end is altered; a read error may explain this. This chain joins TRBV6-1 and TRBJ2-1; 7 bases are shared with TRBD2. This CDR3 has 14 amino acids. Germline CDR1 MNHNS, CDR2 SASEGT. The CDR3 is CASAGGVRGNEQVF. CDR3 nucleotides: TGTGCCAGCGCTGGGGGGGTCCGGGGCAATGAGCAGGTCTTC.

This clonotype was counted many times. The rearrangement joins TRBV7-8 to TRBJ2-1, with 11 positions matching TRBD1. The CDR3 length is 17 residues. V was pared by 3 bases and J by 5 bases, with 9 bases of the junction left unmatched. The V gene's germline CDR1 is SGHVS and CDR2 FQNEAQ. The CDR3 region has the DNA TGTGCCAGCAGCTTGGGACCCGGGACAGGGGGGGACAATGAGCAGTTCTTC. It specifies CASSLGPGTGGDNEQFF.

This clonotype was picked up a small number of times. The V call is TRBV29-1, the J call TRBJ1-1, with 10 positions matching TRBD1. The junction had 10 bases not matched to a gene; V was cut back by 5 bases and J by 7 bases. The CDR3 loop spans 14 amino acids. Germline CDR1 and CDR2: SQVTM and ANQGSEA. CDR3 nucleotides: TGCAGCGTTCGAACCTGGGACAGGGGATTTGAAGCTTTCTTT. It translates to CSVRTWDRGFEAFF.

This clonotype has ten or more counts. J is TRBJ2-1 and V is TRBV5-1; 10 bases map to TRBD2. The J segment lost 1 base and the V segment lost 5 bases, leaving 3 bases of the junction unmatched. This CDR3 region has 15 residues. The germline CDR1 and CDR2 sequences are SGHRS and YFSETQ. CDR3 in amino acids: CASRASGSSYNEQFF. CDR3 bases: TGCGCCAGCAGGGCTAGCGGGAGTTCCTACAATGAGCAGTTCTTC. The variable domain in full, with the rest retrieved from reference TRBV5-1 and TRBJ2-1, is KAGVTQTPRYLIKTRGQQVTLSCSPISGHRSVSWYQQTPGQGLQFLFEYFSETQRNKGNFPGRFSGRQFSNSRSEMNVSTLELGDSALYLCASRASGSSYNEQFFGPGTRLTVL.